The T cell receptor (beta chain) under discussion was sequenced for a study of OX40 agonist ivuxolimab in advanced cancers. On the study more broadly: Every 2 weeks, ivuxolimab was infused into the patients intravenously at between 0.01 and 10 mg/kg. Findings of the study overall: Researchers did not determine the expanded peripheral T cells' antigen specificity.

Only in-frame clones appear in the TCRdb table, and some are missing; sequencing was by immunoSEQ multiplex PCR. Of about 64,000 clones listed, roughly 80% were seen once; the top ten hold roughly 4.9%. To note about this clone: Its target is not known.

The CDR3 runs 14 residues. Germline CDR1 SGHTA, CDR2 FQGNSA. The V gene lost 4 bases and the J gene lost 4 bases, with 14 bases spanning the gap. The material was CD4+ or CD8+ T cells sorted from blood, obtained in a trial of the OX40 agonist ivuxolimab. The sequence was obtained from an adult with an advanced solid tumor such as melanoma, head and neck, liver or kidney cancer. V usage is TRBV7-2 and J usage is TRBJ2-7, with unresolved D. This CDR3 reads CASSSQEGPYEQYF. The CDR3 DNA is TGTGCCAGCAGCTCCCAGGAAGGACCATACGAGCAGTACTTC.